A selection of T cell receptor beta chains follows, all from one sample in a study of human T cells and chemical hapten exposure. Each CDR3 protein gets one entry after TCRdb re-called the RACE reads with MiXCR. The sample has under 450,000 distinct CDR3 sequences, 4.8% seen once; the top ten hold around 2%. The material sequenced was whole blood, taken in connection with sensitization to the hapten diphenylcyclopropenone (DPC). The receptor source for this set is a woman between 45 and 65 years old with alopecia areata. Some clones in this sample may be carry-over from other donors' samples. CDR3s include the opening cysteine and the closing phenylalanine or tryptophan. A D gene is named only where the DNA matches it firmly. Clone size, where shown, is once, few, many, or a class for clones that have expanded.

D gene,J gene,clone size,V gene,CDR3 protein,CDR3 DNA
NA,TRBJ1-5,many,TRBV27,CASGGNQPQHF,TGTGCCAGCGGTGGTAATCAGCCCCAGCATTTT
NA,TRBJ1-5,few,TRBV1,CTSSETQTDHYSNQPQHF,TGCACCAGCAGCGAAACCCAGACAGACCATTATAGCAATCAGCCCCAGCATTTT
NA,TRBJ2-7,many,TRBV29-1,CSVAGGSYEQYF,TGCAGCGTTGCAGGAGGGTCCTACGAGCAGTACTTC
NA,TRBJ1-6,many,TRBV12-3/TRBV12-4,CASSWSAGHNSPLHF,TGTGCCAGCAGTTGGAGCGCAGGGCATAATTCACCCCTCCACTTT
TRBD1,TRBJ1-4,many,TRBV5-1,CASSLASGGEKLFF,TGCGCCAGCAGCTTGGCCTCAGGGGGTGAAAAACTGTTTTTT
NA,TRBJ2-6,NA,TRBV27,CASSFLQSGANVLTF,TGTGCCAGCAGTTTTCTCCAATCTGGGGCCAACGTCCTGACTTTC
TRBD1,TRBJ1-6,many,TRBV4-3,CASSPQTGGRNSPLHF,TGCGCCAGCAGCCCTCAGACAGGGGGCAGGAATTCACCCCTCCACTTT
NA,TRBJ1-5,NA,TRBV27,CASSPQLGNQPQHF,TGTGCCAGCAGCCCCCAACTAGGCAATCAGCCCCAGCATTTT
TRBD1,TRBJ1-4,many,TRBV10-3,CAISVSRTGGEGKLFF,TGTGCCATCAGTGTAAGCCGGACAGGGGGTGAAGGAAAACTGTTTTTT
NA,TRBJ1-1,few,TRBV6-5,CASSYRQANTEAFF,TGTGCCAGCAGTTATCGGCAGGCGAACACTGAAGCTTTCTTT
TRBD2,TRBJ2-1,many,TRBV7-2,CASSLGTSGANEQFF,TGTGCCAGCAGCTTAGGGACTAGCGGGGCTAATGAGCAGTTCTTC
NA,TRBJ1-1,many,TRBV30,CAWSVLGGTEAFF,TGTGCCTGGAGTGTACTGGGGGGCACTGAAGCTTTCTTT
NA,TRBJ2-3,few,TRBV27,CASSLQGHGTQYF,TGTGCCAGCAGTTTACAGGGACACGGTACGCAGTATTTT
TRBD1,TRBJ1-2,many,TRBV29-1,CSVDQGQGNGYTF,TGCAGCGTTGATCAGGGACAGGGGAATGGCTACACCTTC
TRBD1,TRBJ1-3,few,TRBV4-2,CASSQDKGRVHRGRSGNTIYF,TGTGCCAGCAGCCAAGATAAAGGCAGGGTCCACAGGGGCCGATCTGGAAACACCATATATTTT
NA,TRBJ2-3,many,TRBV27,CASKSRAGQSTDTQYF,TGTGCCAGCAAGAGTCGCGCGGGACAGAGCACAGATACGCAGTATTTT